Below are 24 T cell receptor beta chains sequenced from a single sample in a study of CD8 T cells in ankylosing spondylitis. Regarding the study as a whole: Ankylosing spondylitis blood appeared to carry a characteristic TCR beta motif of eight or nine highly homologous variants.

TCRdb redid the calling of the 5' RACE reads with MiXCR, one entry per CDR3 protein. The data show about 330,000 distinct CDR3 sequences, 7% to 9% seen once. Their antigens remain unidentified. Sequencing used blood, either unsorted or a sorted T cell fraction (not recorded which). The receptors come from a male donor with ankylosing spondylitis.

This rearrangement joins TRBV4-3 to TRBJ2-1; 13 nucleotides agree with TRBD2. The CDR3 has 16 residues. V trimming: 3 bases; J trimming: 7 bases; junction bases outside the gene matches: 6. In germline, CDR1 is LGHNA, CDR2 YSLEER. The CDR3 DNA sequence: TGCGCCAGCAGCCACTCTTGGACTAGCGGGAGTAATGAGCAGTTCTTC. Translated, it gives CASSHSWTSGSNEQFF.

This clonotype was picked up many times. The chain joins TRBV20-1 to TRBJ2-3; D is perhaps TRBD2 (5 bases). The germline V gene encodes CDR1 DFQATT and CDR2 SNEGSKA (reference sequence). The CDR3 is 15 residues long. The ends were cut back, 4 bases at V and 0 bases at J, with 14 bases in the middle. CDR3 in amino acids: CSATIASTSTDTQYF. The CDR3 DNA reads as TGCAGTGCTACGATAGCGTCGACTAGCACAGATACGCAGTATTTT.

This sequence joins TRBV28 and TRBJ1-5; D is possibly TRBD1 (5 bases). Looked up from germline, CDR1 is MDHEN and CDR2 is SYDVKM. V dropped 7 bases and J dropped 1 base, with 8 bases sitting between them. The CDR3 is 13 residues long. CDR3: CASNWGSNQPQHF. CDR3 in DNA: TGTGCCAGCAACTGGGGGAGCAATCAGCCCCAGCATTTT. Full variable domain (outside the CDR3, taken from reference TRBV28 and TRBJ1-5): DVKVTQSSRYLVKRTGEKVFLECVQDMDHENMFWYRQDPGLGLRLIYFSYDVKMKEKGDIPEGYSVSREKKERFSLILESASTNQTSMYLCASNWGSNQPQHFGDGTRLSIL.

In this sample, this clonotype turned up many times. The CDR3 loop is CASSQRRRLASTDTQYF. The CDR3 bases are TGTGCCAGCAGTCAAAGACGTCGTCTAGCATCCACAGATACGCAGTATTTT. The V gene is TRBV12-3 or TRBV12-4, the J gene TRBJ2-3, with D perhaps matching TRBD2 (5 bases). Trimming took off 5 bases at V and 2 bases at J, with 20 bases between the two ends. The CDR3 runs to 17 residues.

The sample holds many counts of this clonotype. The rearrangement joins TRBV9 to TRBJ2-7; 7 bases are shared with TRBD1. This CDR3 contains 15 residues. The V gene end was trimmed by 4 bases and the J gene end by 7 bases; junction bases not matched to a gene: 14. Germline V lookup: CDR1 SGDLS, CDR2 YYNGEE. The CDR3 DNA is TGTGCCAGCAGCCCAATAGGGACAGCCCTAAGGGAGCAGTACTTC. The encoded protein is CASSPIGTALREQYF.

This clonotype has at least ten counts. The chain is built from TRBV2 and TRBJ1-5; D is undetermined. This CDR3 region has 12 residues. V was clipped by 4 bases and J by 3 bases, with 4 bases between them. Germline values: CDR1 SNHLY, CDR2 FYNNEI. Here the CDR3 reads CASSGPNQPQHF. CDR3 DNA sequence: TGTGCCAGCAGTGGACCCAATCAGCCCCAGCATTTT.

This chain connects TRBV7-7 to TRBJ2-1; 8 nucleotides line up with TRBD2. V gave up 5 bases and J gave up 8 bases; unmatched junction bases: 14. The CDR3 loop spans 16 amino acids. Germline CDR1 reads SSHAT; CDR2 reads FNYEAQ (reference sequence). CDR3 loop: CASSHSVGRALDEQFF. The CDR3 DNA sequence: TGTGCCAGCAGCCATAGCGTCGGGAGGGCCTTGGATGAGCAGTTCTTC.

The rearrangement joins TRBV4-1 to TRBJ2-3; tentative D call: TRBD2 (5 bases). CDR1 is MGHRA, CDR2 YSYEKL, per germline. The CDR3 has 15 residues. V lost 1 base and J 7 bases, leaving 15 bases between the germline ends. The CDR3 coding sequence is TGCGCCAGCAGCCAAGCGGACTCTCTCCCACATACGCAGTATTTT. Amino acid sequence: CASSQADSLPHTQYF.

The genes are TRBV7-9 and TRBJ1-5; D is unresolved. Trimming pared 2 bases from V and 1 base from J, leaving 12 bases between. CDR3 length: 16 amino acids. Germline assignment: CDR1 SEHNR and CDR2 FQNEAQ (reference sequence). The CDR3 here is CASSLSSGVSNQPQHF. CDR3 bases: TGTGCCAGCAGCTTAAGCTCCGGGGTCAGCAATCAGCCCCAGCATTTT. Variable domain in full (rest from reference TRBV7-9 and TRBJ1-5): DTGVSQNPRHKITKRGQNVTFRCDPISEHNRLYWYRQTLGQGPEFLTYFQNEAQLEKSRLLSDRFSAERPKGSFSTLEIQRTEQGDSAMYLCASSLSSGVSNQPQHFGDGTRLSIL.

The table lists this clonotype with many counts. CDR3 residues: CASSKVYGTSGRTGGNEQFF. For the CDR3, the DNA is TGTGCCAGCAGCAAAGTTTATGGGACTAGCGGGAGGACCGGTGGAAATGAGCAGTTCTTC. V gene TRBV21-1 combines with J gene TRBJ2-1; the DNA was not used to check the table's D call, TRBD2. TRBV21-1 has pseudogene status. The CDR3 sequence is 20 residues long.

This clonotype was seen only a few times. V is TRBV6-5 and J is TRBJ2-7; 7 bases fit TRBD1. V shed 6 bases and J 3 bases; nucleotides not matched to a gene: 8. This CDR3 region has 14 residues. CDR1 and CDR2 (germline): MNHEY, SVGAGI. CDR3 in amino acids: CASRLRRTGYEQYF. CDR3 coding DNA: TGTGCCAGCAGGTTACGTAGGACAGGCTACGAGCAGTACTTC.

This clonotype was detected only a few times. The rearrangement links TRBV9 to TRBJ2-2, with 8 bases aligning to TRBD2. V lost 5 bases, J lost 3 bases, and 6 bases stayed unmatched. Germline loops: CDR1 SGDLS, CDR2 YYNGEE. The CDR3 is 15 residues long. As DNA, the CDR3 is TGTGCCAGCAGTGTGCGAGCGGGAGACACCGGGGAGCTGTTTTTT. It translates to CASSVRAGDTGELFF.

This clonotype was seen repeatedly, ten times or more. The rearrangement joins TRBV29-1 to TRBJ2-7, with 8 bases lining up with TRBD2. CDR1 SQVTM and CDR2 ANQGSEA come from the germline V gene. The CDR3 consists of 13 residues. Trimming cost V 2 bases and J 6 bases; bases outside gene matches: 6. The CDR3 sequence is CSVERLAGGEQYF. CDR3 bases: TGCAGCGTTGAAAGGCTAGCGGGTGGCGAGCAGTACTTC.

This clonotype has only a few counts. CDR3: CASSSGPETQYF. CDR3 bases: TGTGCCAGCTCGTCCGGGCCAGAGACCCAGTACTTC. The V and J genes are TRBV9 and TRBJ2-5; no clear D gene. The CDR3 length is 12 residues. The germline V gene encodes CDR1 SGDLS and CDR2 YYNGEE. The V end lost 7 bases, the J end lost 4 bases, and 11 bases lay between the germline ends.

This clonotype turned up a few times. The chain has TRBV7-8 and TRBJ2-2, with TRBD2 identical over 7 bases. CDR3 length equals 16 residues. The germline gives CDR1 SGHVS, CDR2 FQNEAQ. Trimming took 5 bases from V and 4 from J; bases not matched to a gene: 10. CDR3 residues: CASSAPGGAGTGELFF. CDR3 coding DNA: TGTGCCAGCAGCGCGCCGGGAGGCGCAGGCACCGGGGAGCTGTTTTTT.

The chain employs TRBV27 and TRBJ2-7, with 7 bases matching TRBD2. The germline CDR1 and CDR2 sequences are MNHEY and SMNVEV (reference sequence). CDR3 size: 15 residues. V was clipped by 1 base and J by 0 bases; unmatched bases: 3. CDR3 coding DNA: TGTGCCAGCAGTTTATTCGGGAGGCCCTCCTACGAGCAGTACTTC. This gives the protein CASSLFGRPSYEQYF.

A few counts support this clonotype. The chain employs TRBV28 and TRBJ2-7; D not certain. The germline V gene encodes CDR1 MDHEN and CDR2 SYDVKM. The CDR3 spans 14 residues. V lost 6 bases to trimming and J lost 5 bases, with 17 bases between them. CDR3 in DNA: TGTGCCAGCAGATCCCCGAGTCGGGCGCACGAGCAGTACTTC. Translating it yields CASRSPSRAHEQYF.

The rearrangement uses TRBV12-3 or TRBV12-4 and TRBJ2-5; unclear D gene. V lost 2 bases and J 2 bases, leaving 9 bases between the germline ends. CDR3 length: 14 residues. CDR3 DNA sequence: TGTGCCAGCAGTTTATGGCGGAAACAAGAGACCCAGTACTTC. Translating gives CASSLWRKQETQYF.

This clonotype was recorded at least ten times. The CDR3 reads CAISGTGNNQPQHF. CDR3 sequence (DNA): TGTGCCATCAGTGGGACAGGGAACAATCAGCCCCAGCATTTT. The V gene is TRBV10-3, the J gene TRBJ1-5, with 8 bases identical to TRBD1. J gave up 3 bases and V 4 bases, and 2 bases lay outside the gene matches. This CDR3 region has 14 residues. The germline CDR1 and CDR2 sequences are ENHRY and SYGVKD.

This clonotype was seen more than once but under ten times. This rearrangement joins TRBV5-1 to TRBJ2-6, with 9 bases lining up with TRBD1. This CDR3 spans 17 amino acids. Germline loops: CDR1 SGHRS, CDR2 YFSETQ. The V and J ends lost 4 bases and 1 base, in that order; junction bases with no gene match: 6. The CDR3 sequence: CASSPGQGSSGANVLTF. The CDR3 nucleotides read TGCGCCAGCAGCCCGGGACAGGGTTCATCTGGGGCCAACGTCCTGACTTTC.

This clonotype came up a few times. This chain links TRBV20-1 with TRBJ2-1; TRBD2 agrees at 7 bases. CDR3 length equals 14 residues. With V trimmed by 6 bases and J by 4 bases, 9 bases remained unmatched. In germline, CDR1 is DFQATT, CDR2 SNEGSKA (reference sequence). This chain's CDR3 is CSAQAPGGYNEQFF. In DNA, the CDR3 is TGCAGTGCCCAGGCCCCGGGAGGTTACAATGAGCAGTTCTTC.

The chain combines TRBV20-1 with TRBJ2-3, with D possibly matching TRBD2 (5 bases). The CDR3 sequence is 12 residues long. Germline V gene sequence: CDR1 DFQATT, CDR2 SNEGSKA (reference sequence). Trimming removed 5 bases from V and 2 bases from J, with 8 bases in between. CDR3 coding DNA: TGCAGTGCTGACGGGGACACAGATACGCAGTATTTT. Its protein product is CSADGDTDTQYF.

This clonotype was seen a handful of times. The chain has TRBV10-3 and TRBJ2-7; 9 bases align to TRBD1. The germline gives CDR1 ENHRY, CDR2 SYGVKD. Unmatched junction bases numbered 9, after V lost 0 bases and J lost 9 bases. The CDR3 has 15 residues. CDR3 sequence reads: CAISESGTGNHVQYF. The CDR3 DNA reads as TGTGCCATCAGTGAGTCGGGGACAGGGAACCACGTGCAGTACTTC.

This clonotype came up a few times. The junction departs from germline at one end; a sequencing error may be responsible. The DNA for the CDR3 is TGTGCCAGCCGCGCCTCCTTCGAGCAGTACTTC. Translation: CASRASFEQYF. The J gene is TRBJ2-7, the V gene TRBV12-3 or TRBV12-4; D is unclear. This CDR3 region has 11 residues.